A single sample is the source of the 27 T cell receptor beta chains below, sequenced in a study of T cells expressing NK-cell markers. TCRdb re-called the 5' RACE reads and gives one entry per CDR3 protein, without DNA. Its table records around 550,000 distinct CDR3 sequences. The sample comprised blood T cells: a sorted CD56 or NKG2C T cell subset, CD4+ or CD8+ T cells, or bulk PBMC T cells (not recorded which). These receptor sequences come from a man younger than 35 in good health.

The rearrangement links TRBV5-1 to TRBJ2-2; no DNA is available, so the TRBD2 call from TCRdb remains unchecked. The CDR3 covers 16 residues. In germline, CDR1 is SGHRS, CDR2 YFSETQ. CDR3 sequence reads: CATTSSGSGNTGELFF.

The chain employs TRBV9 and TRBJ2-5; TCRdb reports TRBD1, a call that lacks DNA to check it against. The CDR3 contains 13 residues. Germline V lookup: CDR1 SGDLS, CDR2 YYNGEE. CDR3 residues: CASSVEQGETQYF.

The chain is built from TRBV24-1 and TRBJ1-5; TCRdb returns TRBD1, unconfirmable since there is no DNA. The CDR3 sequence is 16 residues long. Per the germline V gene, CDR1 is KGHDR and CDR2 is SFDVKD. CDR3 protein: CATSLGVQGSNQPQHF.

The V gene is TRBV11-2, the J gene TRBJ2-5; TCRdb lists TRBD1, though no DNA is available to test this call. Germline values: CDR1 SGHAT, CDR2 FQNNGV. This CDR3 region has 16 residues. The CDR3 protein is CASSSRDRGNQETQYF.

This chain uses TRBV29-1 with TRBJ2-2. Germline V gives CDR1 SQVTM, CDR2 ANQGSEA. CDR3 length: 13 residues. CDR3 amino acids: CSVVLAQTGELFF.

The chain employs TRBV12-3 or TRBV12-4 and TRBJ1-5. This CDR3 is built from 13 residues. The CDR3 protein is CASSGGRRQPQHF.

The chain joins TRBV11-3 to TRBJ2-5; TCRdb proposes TRBD1, but this gene call is untestable without DNA. The CDR3 extends over 13 amino acids. Germline CDR1 reads SGHNT; CDR2 reads YENEEA. The CDR3 protein is CASSRGQYETQYF. The whole variable domain, remainder taken from reference TRBV11-3 and TRBJ2-5, is EAGVVQSPRYKIIEKKQPVAFWCNPISGHNTLYWYLQNLGQGPELLIRYENEEAVDDSQLPKDRFSAERLKGVDSTLKIQPAELGDSAVYLCASSRGQYETQYFGPGTRLLVL.

This sequence joins TRBV12-3 or TRBV12-4 and TRBJ1-6; the TCRdb D gene call, TRBD1, has no DNA to confirm it. The CDR3 has 13 amino acids. This chain's CDR3 is CASSLDGAGPLHF.

The chain couples TRBV12-3 or TRBV12-4 to TRBJ2-3; TCRdb calls TRBD1, which cannot be checked without DNA. The CDR3 is made up of 11 amino acids. CDR3 region: CASSRDRPQYF.

The chain's CDR3 is CASSPTQGGSEAFF. The chain joins TRBV18 to TRBJ1-1; TCRdb's assignment of TRBD1 cannot be checked, as there is no DNA. Per germline, CDR1 KGHSH and CDR2 LQKENI. CDR3 size: 14 residues.

The chain couples TRBV7-2 to TRBJ2-7; TCRdb designates TRBD2, a call that cannot be tested without DNA. Germline CDR1 reads SGHTA; CDR2 reads FQGNSA. The CDR3 totals 21 residues. The CDR3 sequence: CASSFPGHGTSATTLSYEQYF.

The CDR3 is CASSQDMDRGLSGANVLTF. V and J are TRBV4-3 and TRBJ2-6; TCRdb returns TRBD1, unconfirmable since there is no DNA. The CDR3 is 19 residues long. Germline-derived CDR1 and CDR2 are LGHNA and YSLEER.

This chain links TRBV4-2 with TRBJ2-1; without DNA, the TCRdb call of TRBD2 cannot be checked. CDR1 is LGHNA and CDR2 is YNFKEQ in the germline V gene. CDR3 size: 16 residues. Here the CDR3 reads CASSQGIPGGSDEQFF.

The rearrangement uses TRBV12-3 or TRBV12-4 and TRBJ2-5; the TRBD1 assignment by TCRdb is unverifiable without DNA. The CDR3 is made up of 14 amino acids. The CDR3 spells CASSAVGTEETQYF.

V and J are TRBV4-2 and TRBJ2-2; the D call from TCRdb, TRBD2, cannot be confirmed without DNA. This CDR3 comprises 16 residues. Germline V gene data show CDR1 as LGHNA and CDR2 as YNFKEQ. CDR3: CASSQEPGLDTRELFF.

This chain joins TRBV12-3 or TRBV12-4 and TRBJ2-1; TCRdb outputs TRBD2, but without DNA this stays unchecked. The CDR3 is 18 residues long. CDR3 residues: CASSPGTSGSGSYNEQFF.

This sequence joins TRBV12-5 and TRBJ2-2; the TCRdb call, TRBD1, lacks DNA for checking. From germline, CDR1 is LGHNT and CDR2 FRNRAP. The CDR3 covers 15 residues. The CDR3: CASGLAGQNTGELFF.

The V and J genes are TRBV12-3 or TRBV12-4 and TRBJ2-5; TCRdb returns TRBD1, unconfirmable since there is no DNA. The CDR3 loop spans 18 amino acids. CDR3: CASSLWVGGTGVQETQYF.

This sequence joins TRBV29-1 and TRBJ1-5; TCRdb lists TRBD1, though no DNA is available to test this call. The CDR3 covers 15 residues. The V gene's germline CDR1 is SQVTM and CDR2 ANQGSEA. This chain's CDR3 is CSVEQGAYSNQPQHF.

V usage is TRBV21-1 and J usage is TRBJ1-3. TRBV21-1 is annotated as a pseudogene. The CDR3 is 18 residues long. The CDR3 sequence is CASSDHPNPAYSGNTIYF.

The V gene is TRBV9, the J gene TRBJ2-1; TCRdb returns TRBD2, unconfirmable since there is no DNA. CDR1 is SGDLS and CDR2 is YYNGEE in the germline V gene. The CDR3 has 16 amino acids. CDR3 region: CASSVQPGLPSNEQFF.

The V and J genes are TRBV20-1 and TRBJ2-1; there is no DNA to check the TCRdb D call of TRBD1. Germline-derived CDR1 and CDR2 are DFQATT and SNEGSKA (reference sequence). This CDR3 has 12 amino acids. CDR3: CRAGTGLNEQFF.

The chain carries TRBV20-1 and TRBJ2-1; TCRdb gives TRBD1 as the D gene, but with no DNA this cannot be confirmed. CDR1 and CDR2 from the germline V gene are DFQATT and SNEGSKA (reference sequence). This CDR3 has 16 residues. The CDR3 loop is CSARDLPRRRYNEQFF.

CDR3 sequence reads: CASSLRTPDNEQFF. The chain employs TRBV5-5 and TRBJ2-1. This CDR3 spans 14 amino acids. The germline CDR1 and CDR2 sequences are SGHKS and YYEKEE (reference sequence).

The V and J genes are TRBV7-9 and TRBJ2-7; TCRdb's D call of TRBD1 is untestable without DNA. Germline V lookup: CDR1 SEHNR, CDR2 FQNEAQ (reference sequence). The CDR3 is made up of 13 amino acids. CDR3 residues: CASTGQGSDEQYF. Full variable domain (outside the CDR3, taken from reference TRBV7-9 and TRBJ2-7): DTGVSQNPRHKITKRGQNVTFRCDPISEHNRLYWYRQTLGQGPEFLTYFQNEAQLEKSRLLSDRFSAERPKGSFSTLEIQRTEQGDSAMYLCASTGQGSDEQYFGPGTRLTVT.

The chain links TRBV20-1 to TRBJ2-1; TCRdb calls TRBD2, which cannot be checked without DNA. The CDR3 totals 15 residues. Germline lookup yields CDR1 DFQATT and CDR2 SNEGSKA (reference sequence). The CDR3 sequence is CSANSPGITYNEQFF.

This chain links TRBV28 with TRBJ2-7; the D call from TCRdb, TRBD1, cannot be confirmed without DNA. The CDR3 length is 15 residues. In germline, CDR1 is MDHEN, CDR2 SYDVKM. This chain's CDR3 is CASSSTGRGHYEQYF.